Described below is a single T cell receptor beta chain sequence and its context. Its antigen specificity is not known. Within one base of it there is no much larger clone, and no base qualities were kept. Genomic DNA was isolated from the sorted cells so that the TCRbeta CDR3 region could be sequenced. The immunoSEQ Assay was used to sequence the TCRbeta CDR3 regions. Drawn from immuneACCESS, this table holds only the in-frame rearrangements with V and J called that TCRdb kept. Clones are partly lost; checked studies trace under half to an unresolved V gene and leave the rest unexplained. This sample lists roughly 24,000 clones; around 85% were detected once. The top ten hold 30% to 40% of the sample. The trial excluded patients who had a history of autoimmune disease or who were on systemic immunosuppression. Peripheral blood for TCR sequencing was drawn from every dose cohort at baseline, at cycle 4 day 1 and at cycle 7 day 1. The samples were drawn from a first-in-human, open-label, multicenter phase I dose-escalation trial of ivuxolimab. The trial enrolled adults with locally advanced or metastatic head and neck squamous cell, hepatocellular, melanoma or renal cell carcinoma. Before TCR sequencing, CD4+ T cells and CD8+ T cells from peripheral blood were sorted into separate populations.

This specimen comes from a study of OX40 agonist ivuxolimab in advanced cancers. Broadly, across the study: Ivuxolimab was an agonistic, fully human IgG2 monoclonal antibody directed against OX40 (CD134), a costimulatory receptor. Intravenous ivuxolimab was administered to patients every 2 weeks at six dose levels: 0.01, 0.1, 0.3, 1.5, 3 and 10 mg/kg. Among the roughly 52 dose-escalation patients, some 20 had hepatocellular carcinoma, roughly 15 melanoma, 9 renal cell carcinoma and 9 head and neck cancer. In the dose-escalation cohort, 65% to 85% of patients were male, and the mean age was 60 years with a range of about 20 to 90. Prior anti-PD-1, anti-PD-L1 or anti-CTLA-4 therapy was permitted, and checkpoint inhibitors had been received by roughly 40% of dose-escalation patients. Partial responses were achieved by three dose-escalation patients, of whom one had hepatocellular carcinoma and two had cutaneous melanoma. Peripheral TCRbeta sequencing was intended to test whether TCR sequence diversity was altered and clonal T-cell expansion was caused by ivuxolimab. The paper reports the monotherapy dose-escalation portion (N of about 47 patients) of the phase I ivuxolimab trial. What the work shows at the level of the full study, not this receptor alone: Clonal expansion of both CD4+ and CD8+ blood T cells was observed from baseline to week 6 at doses 0.1 to 3.0 mg/kg. In partial responders in the 0.1-3.0 mg/kg groups, normalized peripheral clonal expansion was found to be among the lowest, especially among CD8+ T cells. After ivuxolimab, CD8+ T cells had more expanded clones than CD4+ T cells on average. Low levels of normalized T-cell clonal expansion were also seen in some patients who did not respond. Antigen specificity was not determined for the clonally expanded peripheral T cells.

V is reduced by 7 bases and J by 2 bases, leaving a spacing of 4 bases between them. The germline V gene (reference sequence) provides CDR1 MNHEY and CDR2 SMNVEV. The CDR3 has 11 amino acids, counting the end cysteine and phenylalanine. The DNA shown is the 33-base CDR3, in frame from base 1. The TCR was taken from an adult with an advanced solid tumor such as melanoma, head and neck, liver or kidney cancer. The chain employs TRBV27 and TRBJ2-3, with the D gene too uncertain to name. The sequencing here drew on CD4+ or CD8+ T cells sorted from blood, taken in a trial of the OX40 agonist ivuxolimab. The CDR3 region has the sequence CASTDTDTQYF. DNA sequence: TGTGCCAGCACCGACACAGATACGCAGTATTTT.